This TCR beta chain is drawn from a study of blood T cell dynamics during melanoma immunotherapy. Study-wide background: Standard first-line treatment here was pembrolizumab or nivolumab plus ipilimumab in metastatic melanoma.

The CDR3 has 17 residues. The V gene lost 0 bases and the J gene lost 5 bases, with 20 bases spanning the gap. Germline V lookup: CDR1 LNHNV, CDR2 YYDKDF (reference sequence). The method was immunoSEQ multiplex PCR; TCRdb's version includes in-frame clones alone and lacks a portion of them. The sample lists some 12,000 clones, almost 85% seen once, with around 15% in the top ten. Time point indicated: week 3, after first cycle of checkpoint inhibitor. The sample consisted of blood, taken from a patient treated with checkpoint blockade. This receptor was taken from a human donor with melanoma. The rearrangement links TRBV15 to TRBJ2-7; possibly TRBD1 for D (5 bases). CDR3 region: CATSRDFLLDSNHEQYF. CDR3 DNA: TGTGCCACCAGCAGAGATTTCCTCCTAGACAGTAACCACGAGCAGTACTTC.